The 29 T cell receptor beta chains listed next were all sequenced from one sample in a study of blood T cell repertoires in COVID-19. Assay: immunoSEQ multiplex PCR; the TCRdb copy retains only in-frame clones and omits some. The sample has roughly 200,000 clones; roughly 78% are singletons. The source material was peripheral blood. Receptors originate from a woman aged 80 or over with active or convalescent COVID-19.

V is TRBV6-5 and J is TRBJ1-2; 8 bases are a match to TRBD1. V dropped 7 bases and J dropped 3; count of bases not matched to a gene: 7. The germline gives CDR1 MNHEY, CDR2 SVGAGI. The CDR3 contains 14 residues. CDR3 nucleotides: TGTGCCAGCACCAAGGACAGGGCGGACTATGGCTACACCTTC. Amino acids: CASTKDRADYGYTF.

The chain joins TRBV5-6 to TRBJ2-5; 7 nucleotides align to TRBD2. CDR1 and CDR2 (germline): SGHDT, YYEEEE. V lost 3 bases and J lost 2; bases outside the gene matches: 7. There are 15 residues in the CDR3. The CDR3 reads CASSSAPGGQETQYF. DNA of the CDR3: TGTGCCAGCAGCTCCGCCCCGGGGGGACAAGAGACCCAGTACTTC.

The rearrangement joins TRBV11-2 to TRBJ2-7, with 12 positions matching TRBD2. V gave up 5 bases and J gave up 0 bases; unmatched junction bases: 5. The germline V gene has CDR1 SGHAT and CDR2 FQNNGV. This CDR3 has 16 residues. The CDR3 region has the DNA TGTGCCAGCAGCCCGCGGACTAGCGGGACCTCCTACGAGCAGTACTTC. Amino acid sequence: CASSPRTSGTSYEQYF.

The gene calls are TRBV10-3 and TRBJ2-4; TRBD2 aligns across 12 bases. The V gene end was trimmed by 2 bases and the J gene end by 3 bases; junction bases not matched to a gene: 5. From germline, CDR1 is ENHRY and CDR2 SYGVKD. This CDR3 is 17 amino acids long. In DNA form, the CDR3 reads TGTGCCATCAGTGAGGCCACTAGCGGGGGGCTCAAAAACATTCAGTACTTC. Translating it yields CAISEATSGGLKNIQYF.

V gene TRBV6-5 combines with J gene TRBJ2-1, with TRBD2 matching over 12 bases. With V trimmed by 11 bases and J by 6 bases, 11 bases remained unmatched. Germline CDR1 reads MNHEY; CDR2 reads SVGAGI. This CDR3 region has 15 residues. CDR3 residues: CAGKLAGGYSNEQFF. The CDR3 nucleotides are TGTGCCGGTAAACTAGCGGGGGGCTATTCCAATGAGCAGTTCTTC.

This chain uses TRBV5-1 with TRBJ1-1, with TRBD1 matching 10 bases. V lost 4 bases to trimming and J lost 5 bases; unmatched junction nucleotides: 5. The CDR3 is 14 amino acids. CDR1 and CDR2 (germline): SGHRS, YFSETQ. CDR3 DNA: TGCGCCAGCAGCACGGGACAGGGGTTTACTGAAGCTTTCTTT. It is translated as CASSTGQGFTEAFF.

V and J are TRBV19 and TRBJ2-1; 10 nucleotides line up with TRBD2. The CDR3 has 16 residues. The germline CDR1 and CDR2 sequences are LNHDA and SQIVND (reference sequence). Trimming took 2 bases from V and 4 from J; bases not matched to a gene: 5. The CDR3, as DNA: TGTGCCAGTAGTATAAGCGGGGGGGCCCCATACAATGAGCAGTTCTTC. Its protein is CASSISGGAPYNEQFF.

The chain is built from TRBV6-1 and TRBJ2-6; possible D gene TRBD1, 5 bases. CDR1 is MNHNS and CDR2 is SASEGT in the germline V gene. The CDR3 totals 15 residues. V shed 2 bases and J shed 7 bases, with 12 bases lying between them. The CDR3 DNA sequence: TGTGCCAGCAGTGAACAGGGCAGTAGCGCCAACGTCCTGACTTTC. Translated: CASSEQGSSANVLTF.

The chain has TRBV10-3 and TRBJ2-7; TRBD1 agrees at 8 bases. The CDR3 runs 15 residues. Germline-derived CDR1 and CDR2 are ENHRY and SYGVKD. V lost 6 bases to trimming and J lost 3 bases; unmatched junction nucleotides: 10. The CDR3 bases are TGTGCCATCAGCGGAGAGACCGGGACAGGCTACGAGCAGTACTTC. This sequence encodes CAISGETGTGYEQYF.

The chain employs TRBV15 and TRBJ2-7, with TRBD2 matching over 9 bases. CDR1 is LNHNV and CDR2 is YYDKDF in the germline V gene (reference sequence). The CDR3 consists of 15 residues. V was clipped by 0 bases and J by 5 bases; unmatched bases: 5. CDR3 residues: CATSRDVAGVDEQYF. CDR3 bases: TGTGCCACCAGCAGAGATGTAGCGGGGGTGGACGAGCAGTACTTC.

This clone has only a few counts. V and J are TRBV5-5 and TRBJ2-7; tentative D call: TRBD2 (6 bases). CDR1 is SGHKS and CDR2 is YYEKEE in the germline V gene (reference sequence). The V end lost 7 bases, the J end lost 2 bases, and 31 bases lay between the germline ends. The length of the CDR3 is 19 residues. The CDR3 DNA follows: TGTGCCAGCCGAGGTGACACACAAGGGCGTGGGGGGTCGGCCTACGAGCAGTACTTC. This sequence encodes CASRGDTQGRGGSAYEQYF.

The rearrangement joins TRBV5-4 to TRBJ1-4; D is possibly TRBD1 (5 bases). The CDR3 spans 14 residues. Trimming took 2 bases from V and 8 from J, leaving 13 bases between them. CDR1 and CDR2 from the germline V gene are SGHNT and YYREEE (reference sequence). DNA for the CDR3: TGTGCCAGCAGCTTACAAGGGGAAAAAGAAAAACTGTTTTTT. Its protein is CASSLQGEKEKLFF.

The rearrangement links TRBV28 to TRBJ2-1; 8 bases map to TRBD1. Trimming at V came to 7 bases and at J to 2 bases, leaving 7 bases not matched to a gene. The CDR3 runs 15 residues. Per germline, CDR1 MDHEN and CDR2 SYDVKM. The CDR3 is CASKGKGQAYNEQFF. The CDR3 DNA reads TGTGCCAGCAAGGGGAAGGGACAGGCCTACAATGAGCAGTTCTTC. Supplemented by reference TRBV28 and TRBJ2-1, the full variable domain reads DVKVTQSSRYLVKRTGEKVFLECVQDMDHENMFWYRQDPGLGLRLIYFSYDVKMKEKGDIPEGYSVSREKKERFSLILESASTNQTSMYLCASKGKGQAYNEQFFGPGTRLTVL.

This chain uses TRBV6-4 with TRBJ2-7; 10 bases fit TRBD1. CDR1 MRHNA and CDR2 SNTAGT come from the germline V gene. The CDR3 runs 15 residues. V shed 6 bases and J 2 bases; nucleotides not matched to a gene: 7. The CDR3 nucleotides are TGTGCCAGCAGGCTCGAGGGGACAGGGGCCTACGAGCAGTACTTC. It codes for CASRLEGTGAYEQYF.

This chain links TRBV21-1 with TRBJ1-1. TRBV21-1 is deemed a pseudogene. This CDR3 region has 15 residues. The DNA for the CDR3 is TGTGCCAGCAGCAAGTCCTTAATCCCGGGGTTTGAAGCTTTCTTT. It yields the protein CASSKSLIPGFEAFF.

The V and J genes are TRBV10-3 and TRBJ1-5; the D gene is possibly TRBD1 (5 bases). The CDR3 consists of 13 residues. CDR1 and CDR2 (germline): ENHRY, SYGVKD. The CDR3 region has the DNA TGTGCTACCACCCCCGGGGGGAATCAGCCCCAGCATTTT. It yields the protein CATTPGGNQPQHF.

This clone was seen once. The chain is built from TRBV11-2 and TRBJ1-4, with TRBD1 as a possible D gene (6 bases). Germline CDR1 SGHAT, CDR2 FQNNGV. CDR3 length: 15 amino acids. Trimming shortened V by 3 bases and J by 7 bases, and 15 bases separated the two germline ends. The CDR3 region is CASSFFGGHGEKLFF. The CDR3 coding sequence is TGTGCCAGCAGCTTTTTCGGGGGGCACGGTGAAAAACTGTTTTTT.

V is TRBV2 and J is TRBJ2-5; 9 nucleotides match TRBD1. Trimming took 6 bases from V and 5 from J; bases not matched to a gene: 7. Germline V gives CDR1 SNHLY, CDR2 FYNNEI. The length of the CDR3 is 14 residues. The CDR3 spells CASREGQGWETQYF. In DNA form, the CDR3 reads TGTGCCAGCAGGGAGGGACAGGGATGGGAGACCCAGTACTTC. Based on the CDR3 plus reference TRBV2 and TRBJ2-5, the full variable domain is EPEVTQTPSHQVTQMGQEVILRCVPISNHLYFYWYRQILGQKVEFLVSFYNNEISEKSEIFDDQFSVERPDGSNFTLKIRSTKLEDSAMYFCASREGQGWETQYFGPGTRLLVL.

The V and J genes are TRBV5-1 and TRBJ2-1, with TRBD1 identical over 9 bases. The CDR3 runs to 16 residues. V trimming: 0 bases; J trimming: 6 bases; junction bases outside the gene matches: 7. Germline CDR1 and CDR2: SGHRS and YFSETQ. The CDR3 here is CASSLGGQGSFNEQFF. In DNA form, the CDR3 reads TGCGCCAGCAGCTTGGGCGGACAGGGGTCGTTCAATGAGCAGTTCTTC.

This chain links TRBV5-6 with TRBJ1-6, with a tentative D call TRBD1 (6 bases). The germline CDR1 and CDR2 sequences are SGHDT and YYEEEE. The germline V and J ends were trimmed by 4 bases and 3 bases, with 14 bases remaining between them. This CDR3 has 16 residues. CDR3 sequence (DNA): TGTGCCAGCAGCCTGGAGGCAGGGGACTATAATTCACCCCTCCACTTT. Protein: CASSLEAGDYNSPLHF.

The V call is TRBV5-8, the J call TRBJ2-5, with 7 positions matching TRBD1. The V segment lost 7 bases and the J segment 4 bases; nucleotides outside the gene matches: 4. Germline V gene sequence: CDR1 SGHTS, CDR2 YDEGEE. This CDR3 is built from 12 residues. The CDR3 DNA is TGTGCCAGCGGCAACAGGGGAGAGACCCAGTACTTC. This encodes CASGNRGETQYF.

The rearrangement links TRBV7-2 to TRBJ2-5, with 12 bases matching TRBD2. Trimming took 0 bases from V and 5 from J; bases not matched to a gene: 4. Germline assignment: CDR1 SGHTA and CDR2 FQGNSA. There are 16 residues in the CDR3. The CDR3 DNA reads TGTGCCAGCAGCTTAGCGGCTAGCGGGGGGGCCGAGACCCAGTACTTC. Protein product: CASSLAASGGAETQYF.

This chain's CDR3 is CASRVGATRGQETQYF. The CDR3 DNA reads as TGTGCCAGCAGGGTTGGGGCGACAAGAGGCCAAGAGACCCAGTACTTC. This sequence joins TRBV7-9 and TRBJ2-5; D might be TRBD1 (5 bases). The germline V gene has CDR1 SEHNR and CDR2 FQNEAQ (reference sequence). CDR3 length: 16 amino acids. The ends were cut back, 6 bases at V and 1 base at J, with 18 bases in the middle.

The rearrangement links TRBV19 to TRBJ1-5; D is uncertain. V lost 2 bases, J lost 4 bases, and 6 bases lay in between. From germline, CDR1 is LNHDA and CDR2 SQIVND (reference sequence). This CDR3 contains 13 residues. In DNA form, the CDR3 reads TGTGCCAGTAGTATACAGGAAAATCAGCCCCAGCATTTT. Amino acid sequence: CASSIQENQPQHF.

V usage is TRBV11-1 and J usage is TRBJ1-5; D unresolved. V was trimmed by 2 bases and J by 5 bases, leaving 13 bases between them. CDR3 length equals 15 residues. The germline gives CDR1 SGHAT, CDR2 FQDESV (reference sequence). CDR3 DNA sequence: TGTGCCAGCAGCTTATCCGGGGATCGGTATCAGCCCCAGCATTTT. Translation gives CASSLSGDRYQPQHF. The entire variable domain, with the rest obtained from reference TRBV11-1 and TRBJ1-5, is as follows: EAEVAQSPRYKITEKSQAVAFWCDPISGHATLYWYRQILGQGPELLVQFQDESVVDDSQLPKDRFSAERLKGVDSTLKIQPAELGDSAMYLCASSLSGDRYQPQHFGDGTRLSIL.

The CDR3 DNA reads TGTGCCAGCAGTGAGACTAGCGGGGGGACCACAGATACGCAGTATTTT. It is translated as CASSETSGGTTDTQYF. J is TRBJ2-3 and V is TRBV6-1; 13 positions agree with TRBD2. J lost 2 bases, V lost 3 bases, and 2 bases had no gene match. Germline CDR1 and CDR2: MNHNS and SASEGT. The CDR3 is 16 residues long.

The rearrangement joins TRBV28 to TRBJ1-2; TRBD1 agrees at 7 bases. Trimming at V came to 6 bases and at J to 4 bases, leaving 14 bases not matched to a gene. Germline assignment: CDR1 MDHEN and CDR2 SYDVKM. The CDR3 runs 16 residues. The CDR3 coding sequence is TGTGCCAGCAGCGAAAGACAGGGAAGCGTTGGCTATGGCTACACCTTC. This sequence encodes CASSERQGSVGYGYTF.

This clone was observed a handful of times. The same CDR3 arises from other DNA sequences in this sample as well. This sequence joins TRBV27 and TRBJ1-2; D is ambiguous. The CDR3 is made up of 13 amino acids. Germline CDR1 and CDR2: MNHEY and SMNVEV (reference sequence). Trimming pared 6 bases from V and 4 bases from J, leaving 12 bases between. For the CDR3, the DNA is TGTGCCAGCAGACCTACGGGAAGCTATGGCTACACCTTC. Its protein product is CASRPTGSYGYTF.

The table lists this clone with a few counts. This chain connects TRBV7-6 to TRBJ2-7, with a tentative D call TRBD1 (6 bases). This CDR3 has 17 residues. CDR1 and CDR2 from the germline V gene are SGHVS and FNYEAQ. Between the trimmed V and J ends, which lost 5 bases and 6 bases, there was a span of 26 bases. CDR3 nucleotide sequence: TGTGCCAGCAGCCAACCCAGGTGGCGAAACCTAGGGGGCGAGCAGTACTTC. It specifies CASSQPRWRNLGGEQYF.